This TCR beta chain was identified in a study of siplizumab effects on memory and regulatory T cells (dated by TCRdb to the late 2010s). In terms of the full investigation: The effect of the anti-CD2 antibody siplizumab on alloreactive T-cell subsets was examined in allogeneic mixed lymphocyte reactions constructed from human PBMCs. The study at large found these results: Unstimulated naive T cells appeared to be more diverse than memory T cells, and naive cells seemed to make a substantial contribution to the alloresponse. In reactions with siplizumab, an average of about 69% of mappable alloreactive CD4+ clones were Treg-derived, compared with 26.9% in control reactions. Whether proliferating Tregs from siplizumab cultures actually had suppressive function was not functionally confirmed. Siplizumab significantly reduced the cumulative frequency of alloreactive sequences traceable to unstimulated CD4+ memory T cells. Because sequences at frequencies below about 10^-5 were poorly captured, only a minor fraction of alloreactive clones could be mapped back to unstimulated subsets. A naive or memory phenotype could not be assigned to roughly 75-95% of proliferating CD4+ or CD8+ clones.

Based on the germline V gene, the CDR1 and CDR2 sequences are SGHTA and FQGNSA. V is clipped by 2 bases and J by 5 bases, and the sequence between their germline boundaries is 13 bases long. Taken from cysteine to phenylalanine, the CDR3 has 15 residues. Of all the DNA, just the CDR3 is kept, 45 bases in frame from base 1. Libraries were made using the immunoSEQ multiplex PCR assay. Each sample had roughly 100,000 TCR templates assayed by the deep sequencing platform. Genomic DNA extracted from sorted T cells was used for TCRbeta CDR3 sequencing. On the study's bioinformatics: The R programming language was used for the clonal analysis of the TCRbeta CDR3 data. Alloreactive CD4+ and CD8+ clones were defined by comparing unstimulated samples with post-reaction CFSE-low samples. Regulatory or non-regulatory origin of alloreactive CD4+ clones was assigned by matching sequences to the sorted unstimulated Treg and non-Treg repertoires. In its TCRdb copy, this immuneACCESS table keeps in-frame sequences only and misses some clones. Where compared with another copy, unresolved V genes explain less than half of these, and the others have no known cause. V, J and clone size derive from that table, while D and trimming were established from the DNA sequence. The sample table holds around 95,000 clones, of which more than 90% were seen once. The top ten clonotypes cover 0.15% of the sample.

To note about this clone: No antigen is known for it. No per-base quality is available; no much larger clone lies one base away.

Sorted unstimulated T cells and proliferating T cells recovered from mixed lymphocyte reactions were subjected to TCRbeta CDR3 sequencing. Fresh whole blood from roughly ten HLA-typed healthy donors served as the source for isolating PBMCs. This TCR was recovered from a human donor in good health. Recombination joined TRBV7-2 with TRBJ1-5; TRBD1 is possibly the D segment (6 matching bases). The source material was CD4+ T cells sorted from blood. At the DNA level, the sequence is TGTGCCAGCAGCTTATTAGGGGGTTTGGATCAGCCCCAGCATTTT. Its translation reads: CASSLLGGLDQPQHF.